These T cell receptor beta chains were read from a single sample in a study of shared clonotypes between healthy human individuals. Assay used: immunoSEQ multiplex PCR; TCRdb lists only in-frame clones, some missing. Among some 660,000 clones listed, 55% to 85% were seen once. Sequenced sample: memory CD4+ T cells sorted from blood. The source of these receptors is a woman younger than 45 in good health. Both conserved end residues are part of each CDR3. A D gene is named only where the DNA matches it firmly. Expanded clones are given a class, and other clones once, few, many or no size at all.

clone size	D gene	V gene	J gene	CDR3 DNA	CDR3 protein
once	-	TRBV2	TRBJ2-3	TGTGCCAGCAGTGAAAACCCAGATACGCAGTATTTT	CASSENPDTQYF
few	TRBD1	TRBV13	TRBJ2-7	TGTGCCAGCAGCTCCGGACAGGGGATCTACGAGCAGTACTTC	CASSSGQGIYEQYF
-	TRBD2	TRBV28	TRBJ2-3	TGTGCCAGCAGTTCCGGACTAGCGGTTACAGATACGCAGTATTTT	CASSSGLAVTDTQYF
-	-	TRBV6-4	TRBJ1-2	TGTGCCAGCAGTCAAGGAGACTATGGCTACACCTTC	CASSQGDYGYTF
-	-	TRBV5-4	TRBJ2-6	TGTGCCAGCGGATACTTCTCTGGGGCCAACGTCCTGACTTTC	CASGYFSGANVLTF
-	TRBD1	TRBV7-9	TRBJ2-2	TGTGCCAGCAGCCCTCCCGGGACAGGGGTTACCACCGGGGAGCTGTTTTTT	CASSPPGTGVTTGELFF
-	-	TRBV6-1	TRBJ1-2	TGTGCCAGCAGTGAACACCAGGGGAGGGGTGGCTACACCTTC	CASSEHQGRGGYTF
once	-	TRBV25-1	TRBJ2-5	TGTGCCAGCAGTGCCACTGACGGGGTGGGGGTTCGGCACTTC	CASSATDGVGVRHF
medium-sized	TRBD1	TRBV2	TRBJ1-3	TGTGCCAGCAGCCAGGGGGCGGGAAATGGAAACACCATATATTTT	CASSQGAGNGNTIYF
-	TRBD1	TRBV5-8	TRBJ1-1	TGTGCCAGCAGCCTATGGACAGGGAACACTGAAGCTTTCTTT	CASSLWTGNTEAFF
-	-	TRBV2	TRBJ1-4	TGTGCCAGCAGCGAGGGACGGATTAATGAAAAACTGTTTTTT	CASSEGRINEKLFF
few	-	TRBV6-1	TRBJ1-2	TGTGCCAGCAGTGAATGGCAGGGGTTATCTTATGGCTACACCTTC	CASSEWQGLSYGYTF
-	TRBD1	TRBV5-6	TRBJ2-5	TGTGCCAGCAGCTTGAGGCCCCGGGACAGGGAAGAGACCCAGTACTTC	CASSLRPRDREETQYF
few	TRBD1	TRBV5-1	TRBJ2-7	TGCGCCAGCAGCTTTGCTGAAGACAGGGCCTCCTACGAGCAGTACTTC	CASSFAEDRASYEQYF
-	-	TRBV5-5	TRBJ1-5	TGTGCCAGCAGTGCGGGACGACGGAATCAGCCCCAGCATTTT	CASSAGRRNQPQHF
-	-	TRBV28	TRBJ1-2	TGTGCCAGCAGTTTACATGATGGCTACACCTTC	CASSLHDGYTF
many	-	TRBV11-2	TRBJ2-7	TGTGCCAGCAGCTCCCCGTCGGGCGAGCAGTACTTC	CASSSPSGEQYF
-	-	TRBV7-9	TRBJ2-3	TGTGCCAGCAGCTTAACAGGGCCCACAGATACGCAGTATTTT	CASSLTGPTDTQYF
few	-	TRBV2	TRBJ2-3	TGTGCCAGCAGTGAGGCCTCGGGAGCAGATACGCAGTATTTT	CASSEASGADTQYF
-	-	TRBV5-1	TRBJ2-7	TGCGCCAGCAGCTTGCGTGGGGAAACCTACGAGCAGTACTTC	CASSLRGETYEQYF
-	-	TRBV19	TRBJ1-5	TGTGCCTCAGCGGGGGGGGATAGCAATCAGCCCCAGCATTTT	CASAGGDSNQPQHF
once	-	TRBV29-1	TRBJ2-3	TGCAGCGTTGACAGGAGCACAGATACGCAGTATTTT	CSVDRSTDTQYF
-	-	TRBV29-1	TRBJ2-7	TGCAGCGTTGACTCGGAAGGCGGGGGCGGTTTTAGGCAGTACTTC	CSVDSEGGGGFRQYF
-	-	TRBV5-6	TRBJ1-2	TGTGCCAGCAGCTCTGACACCTATGGCTACACCTTC	CASSSDTYGYTF
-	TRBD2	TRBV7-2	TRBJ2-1	TGTGCCAGCAGCACTCTAGCGGGAGGGTACAATGAGCAGTTCTTC	CASSTLAGGYNEQFF
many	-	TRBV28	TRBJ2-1	TGTGCCAGCAGTTTATTGAGCGGAGGCAGGGCGGGGCAGTTCTTC	CASSLLSGGRAGQFF
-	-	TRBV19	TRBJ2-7	TGTGCCAGTCGGGGTCCCTCCGAGCAGTACTTC	CASRGPSEQYF
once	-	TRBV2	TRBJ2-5	TGTGCCAGCAGTGAAGGGGGCTTACTGGAGACCCAGTACTTC	CASSEGGLLETQYF
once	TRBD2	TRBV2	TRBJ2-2	TGTGCCAGCAGAAGAAAACTAGCGGGAGTATCCGGGGAGCTGTTTTTT	CASRRKLAGVSGELFF
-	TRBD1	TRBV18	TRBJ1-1	TGTGCCAGCTCACCAGGCCTACAGGGGGAAGCTTTCTTT	CASSPGLQGEAFF
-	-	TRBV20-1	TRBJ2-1	TGCAGTGCTTCAGTGAAGTATGAGCAGTTCTTC	CSASVKYEQFF
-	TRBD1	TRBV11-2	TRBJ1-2	TGTGCCAGCAGCTTAGCCCGGACAGGGGCCTATGGCTACACCTTC	CASSLARTGAYGYTF
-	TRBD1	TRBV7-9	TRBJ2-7	TGTGCCAGCAGCCTCCCGGGACAGGGGCTCGGGGAGCAGTACTTC	CASSLPGQGLGEQYF
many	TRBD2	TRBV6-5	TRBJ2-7	TGTGCCAGCAGGCGGACTAGCGGTCCCTACGAGCAGTACTTC	CASRRTSGPYEQYF
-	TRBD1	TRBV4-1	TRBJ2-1	TGCGCCAGCAGACCACTCGGGACAGGGAACAATGAGCAGTTCTTC	CASRPLGTGNNEQFF